The 11 T cell receptor beta chains given below trace back to one sample, sequenced in a study of persistence of HIV-infected CD4 T cells. The libraries were made with immunoSEQ version 4 in survey mode. Clones were sequenced by immunoSEQ multiplex PCR, and TCRdb holds only the in-frame ones, with some missing. Of 50,000 to 65,000 clones in the sample, less than 85% were seen once. Their antigen targets remain unknown. An overlapping HIV-1 Gag peptide pool stimulated these cells at about 0.91 ug/peptide/mL. Sorted nonresponding memory CD4+ T cells were CD40L-negative, CD69-negative, CD45RO-high. Sequenced here: CD4+ T cells sorted from PBMCs after approximately 20-hour stimulation, sampled from a patient who received antiretroviral therapy. Every receptor here comes from an adult man with HIV who was CMV-seropositive.

The rearrangement joins TRBV19 to TRBJ2-7, with 11 bases lining up with TRBD1. The junction had 5 bases not matched to a gene; V was cut back by 4 bases and J by 3 bases. This CDR3 has 15 residues. Germline CDR1 reads LNHDA; CDR2 reads SQIVND (reference sequence). CDR3 DNA sequence: TGTGCCAGTAGTACGTCCGGGACAGGGGGCTACGAGCAGTACTTC. It yields the protein CASSTSGTGGYEQYF.

The gene calls are TRBV19 and TRBJ2-2, with 7 bases identical to TRBD1. Germline V gene lookup returns CDR1 LNHDA and CDR2 SQIVND (reference sequence). The CDR3 length is 16 residues. V lost 4 bases to trimming and J lost 1 base; unmatched junction nucleotides: 6. CDR3 DNA: TGTGCCAGTAGTACGATGGGACAGTTGAACACCGGGGAGCTGTTTTTT. Its protein product is CASSTMGQLNTGELFF.

The chain carries TRBV19 and TRBJ2-7; TRBD1 matches 7 bases. The germline V gene encodes CDR1 LNHDA and CDR2 SQIVND (reference sequence). The CDR3 covers 15 residues. J gave up 0 bases and V 3 bases, and 5 bases lay outside the gene matches. The CDR3 DNA sequence: TGTGCCAGTAGTATCGGGACAGCTATCTCCTACGAGCAGTACTTC. It yields the protein CASSIGTAISYEQYF.

The V and J genes are TRBV6-5 and TRBJ1-5; a possible D gene is TRBD1 (5 bases). Trimming cost V 4 bases and J 5 bases, with 12 bases left between them. The V gene's germline CDR1 is MNHEY and CDR2 SVGAGI. CDR3 length: 14 residues. CDR3 sequence: CASSSGGDYQPQHF. The CDR3 nucleotides read TGTGCCAGCAGTTCGGGGGGGGATTATCAGCCCCAGCATTTT.

The chain links TRBV4-2 to TRBJ1-2; TRBD1 might be the D (5 bases). The V gene's germline CDR1 is LGHNA and CDR2 YNFKEQ. V dropped 0 bases and J dropped 4 bases, with 12 bases sitting between them. This CDR3 comprises 15 residues. CDR3 sequence reads: CASSQELQGGYGYTF. Here the CDR3 DNA reads TGTGCCAGCAGCCAAGAGCTTCAGGGCGGCTATGGCTACACCTTC.

The chain couples TRBV28 to TRBJ2-4; D not certain. V was shortened by 6 bases and J by 0 bases, with 12 bases between the two germline ends. The germline V gene has CDR1 MDHEN and CDR2 SYDVKM. This CDR3 comprises 15 residues. Here the CDR3 DNA reads TGTGCCAGCAGCGACATTCGCCCAGCCAAAAACATTCAGTACTTC. This sequence encodes CASSDIRPAKNIQYF.

V and J are TRBV6-5 and TRBJ2-1; TRBD2 might be the D (7 bases). The CDR3 totals 15 residues. V shed 4 bases and J shed 4 bases, with 14 bases lying between them. Germline V lookup: CDR1 MNHEY, CDR2 SVGAGI. The CDR3 region is CASSWRGGQYNEQFF. The CDR3 DNA reads as TGTGCCAGCAGTTGGAGGGGGGGCCAATACAATGAGCAGTTCTTC.

This clone was detected only a few times. J is TRBJ2-7 and V is TRBV25-1; D gene uncertain. This CDR3 comprises 13 residues. CDR1 MGHDK and CDR2 SYGVNS come from the germline V gene. V shed 10 bases and J shed 4 bases, with 17 bases lying between them. The CDR3 is CATTLGLGYEQYF. The CDR3 DNA follows: TGTGCCACCACCCTAGGTTTAGGTTACGAGCAGTACTTC.

This rearrangement joins TRBV5-6 to TRBJ2-7, with no clear D. Germline V gives CDR1 SGHDT, CDR2 YYEEEE. V lost 0 bases and J 6 bases, leaving 7 bases between the germline ends. The CDR3 is made up of 12 amino acids. Here the CDR3 DNA reads TGTGCCAGCAGCTTGGAGGCACTCGAGCAGTACTTC. Translation gives CASSLEALEQYF.

With regard to this clone: At one of its ends the junction is not consistent with the germline gene, which may arise from a read error. The genes are TRBV2 and TRBJ1-3; D call uncertain. Germline V gene lookup returns CDR1 SNHLY and CDR2 FYNNEI. This CDR3 spans 13 amino acids. As DNA, the CDR3 is TGTGCCAGCAATGAAGACTCTGGAAACACCATATATTTT. This translates into CASNEDSGNTIYF. Drawing the rest from reference TRBV2 and TRBJ1-3, the complete variable domain is EPEVTQTPSHQVTQMGQEVILRCVPISNHLYFYWYRQILGQKVEFLVSFYNNEISEKSEIFDDQFSVERPDGSNFTLKIRSTKLEDSAMYFCASNEDSGNTIYFGEGSWLTVV.

This clone was seen more than once but under ten times. The sample has other DNA sequences that encode this CDR3 too. The CDR3 is CASGPGTGGNQPQHF. The CDR3 DNA reads TGTGCTAGTGGCCCGGGGACAGGGGGAAATCAGCCCCAGCATTTT. The chain employs TRBV12-5 and TRBJ1-5; 11 bases agree with TRBD1. CDR3 length: 15 residues. Per germline, CDR1 LGHNT and CDR2 FRNRAP. Trimming removed 6 bases from V and 4 bases from J; junction bases left unmatched: 5.